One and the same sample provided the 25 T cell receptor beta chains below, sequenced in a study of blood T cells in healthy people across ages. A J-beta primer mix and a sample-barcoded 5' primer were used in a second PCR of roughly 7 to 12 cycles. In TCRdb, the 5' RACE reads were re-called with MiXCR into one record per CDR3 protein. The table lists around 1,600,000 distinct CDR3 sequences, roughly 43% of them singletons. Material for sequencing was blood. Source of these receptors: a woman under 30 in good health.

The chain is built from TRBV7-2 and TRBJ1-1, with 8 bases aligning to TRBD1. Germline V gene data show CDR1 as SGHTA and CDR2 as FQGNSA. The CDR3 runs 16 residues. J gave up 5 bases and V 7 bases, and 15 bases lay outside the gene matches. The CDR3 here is CASKTGEGSRGTEAFF. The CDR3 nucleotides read TGTGCCAGCAAGACAGGGGAGGGGAGTCGGGGAACTGAAGCTTTCTTT.

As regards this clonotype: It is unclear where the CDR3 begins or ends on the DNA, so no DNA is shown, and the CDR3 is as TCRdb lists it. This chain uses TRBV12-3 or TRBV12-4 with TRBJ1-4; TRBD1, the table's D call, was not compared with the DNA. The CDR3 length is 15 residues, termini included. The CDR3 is CASSFGAGGDEKLFF.

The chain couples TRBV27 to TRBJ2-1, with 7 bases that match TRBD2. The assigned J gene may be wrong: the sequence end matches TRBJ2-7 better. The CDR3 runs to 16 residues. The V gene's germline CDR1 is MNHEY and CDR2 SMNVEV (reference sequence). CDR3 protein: CASSLLASGGRNEQYF. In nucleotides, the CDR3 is TGTGCCAGCAGTTTATTGGCTAGCGGAGGCCGCAATGAGCAGTACTTC.

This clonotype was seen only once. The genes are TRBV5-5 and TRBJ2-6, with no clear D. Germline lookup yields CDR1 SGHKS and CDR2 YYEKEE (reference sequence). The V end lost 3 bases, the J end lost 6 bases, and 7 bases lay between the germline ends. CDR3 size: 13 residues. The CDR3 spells CASSSIEANVLTF. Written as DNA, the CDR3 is TGTGCCAGCAGCTCCATTGAGGCCAACGTCCTGACTTTC.

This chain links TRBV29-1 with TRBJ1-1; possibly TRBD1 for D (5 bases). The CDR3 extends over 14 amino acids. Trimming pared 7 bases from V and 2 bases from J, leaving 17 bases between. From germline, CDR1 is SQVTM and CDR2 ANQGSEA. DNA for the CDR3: TGCAGCGGGATACCGGGGCAGGGTAACACTGAAGCTTTCTTT. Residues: CSGIPGQGNTEAFF.

CDR3 DNA: TGCAGTGCTAGAGAGGGGGGCAAGCCTGGGGAGCAGTACTTC. Its translation is CSAREGGKPGEQYF. The J gene is TRBJ2-7, the V gene TRBV20-1; D is tentatively TRBD1 or TRBD2 (6 bases each). This CDR3 has 14 residues. Trimming removed 0 bases at V and 7 bases at J, with 16 bases between. Germline assignment: CDR1 DFQATT and CDR2 SNEGSKA (reference sequence).

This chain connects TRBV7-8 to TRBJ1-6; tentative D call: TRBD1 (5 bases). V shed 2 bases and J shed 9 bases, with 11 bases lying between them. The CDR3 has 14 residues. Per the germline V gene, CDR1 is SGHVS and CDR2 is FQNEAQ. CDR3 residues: CASSLLGRTSPLHF. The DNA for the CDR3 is TGTGCCAGCAGCTTACTGGGGCGAACTTCACCCCTCCACTTT.

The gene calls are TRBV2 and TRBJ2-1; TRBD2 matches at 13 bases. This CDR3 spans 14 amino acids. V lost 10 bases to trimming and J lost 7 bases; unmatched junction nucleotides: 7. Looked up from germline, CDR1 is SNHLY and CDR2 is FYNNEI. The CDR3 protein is CAKQGLAGNNEQFF. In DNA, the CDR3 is TGTGCCAAGCAGGGACTAGCGGGGAATAATGAGCAGTTCTTC.

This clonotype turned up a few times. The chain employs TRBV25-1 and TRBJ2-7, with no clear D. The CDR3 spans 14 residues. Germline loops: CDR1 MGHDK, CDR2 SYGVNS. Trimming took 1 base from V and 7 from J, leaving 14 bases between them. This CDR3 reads CASSEWAQSSEQYF. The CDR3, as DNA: TGTGCCAGCAGTGAATGGGCCCAGTCCTCGGAGCAGTACTTC.

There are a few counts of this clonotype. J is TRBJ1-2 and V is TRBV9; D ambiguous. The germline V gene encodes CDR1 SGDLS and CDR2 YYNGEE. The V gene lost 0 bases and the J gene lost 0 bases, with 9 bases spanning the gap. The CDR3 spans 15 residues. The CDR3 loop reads CASSVAASANYGYTF. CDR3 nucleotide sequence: TGTGCCAGCAGCGTAGCAGCTTCTGCTAACTATGGCTACACCTTC. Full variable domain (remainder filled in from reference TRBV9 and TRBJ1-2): DSGVTQTPKHLITATGQRVTLRCSPRSGDLSVYWYQQSLDQGLQFLIQYYNGEERAKGNILERFSAQQFPDLHSELNLSSLELGDSALYFCASSVAASANYGYTFGSGTRLTVV.

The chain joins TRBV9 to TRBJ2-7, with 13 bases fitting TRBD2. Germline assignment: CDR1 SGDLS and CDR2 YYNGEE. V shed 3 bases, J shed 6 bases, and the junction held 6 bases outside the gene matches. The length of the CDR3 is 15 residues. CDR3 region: CASSGTSGGVSEQYF. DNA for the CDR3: TGTGCCAGCAGCGGAACTAGCGGGGGGGTATCCGAGCAGTACTTC.

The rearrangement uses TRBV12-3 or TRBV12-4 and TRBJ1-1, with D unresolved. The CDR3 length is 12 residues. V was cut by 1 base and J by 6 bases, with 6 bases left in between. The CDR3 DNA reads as TGTGCCAGCAGTTTAGTCAGCGCTGAAGCTTTCTTT. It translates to CASSLVSAEAFF.

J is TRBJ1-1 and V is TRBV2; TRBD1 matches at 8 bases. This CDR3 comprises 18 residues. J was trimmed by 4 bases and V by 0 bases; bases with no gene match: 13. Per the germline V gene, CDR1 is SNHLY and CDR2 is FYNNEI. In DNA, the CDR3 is TGTGCCAGCAGTGAAGCCGGACAGGGCAGGGAACTTTCCACTGAAGCTTTCTTT. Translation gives CASSEAGQGRELSTEAFF.

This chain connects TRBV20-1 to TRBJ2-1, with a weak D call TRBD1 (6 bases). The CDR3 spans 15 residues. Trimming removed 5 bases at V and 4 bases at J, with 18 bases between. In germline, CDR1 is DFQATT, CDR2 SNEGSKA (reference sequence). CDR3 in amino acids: CSAPPRGGTYNEQFF. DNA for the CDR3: TGCAGTGCTCCCCCTAGAGGGGGAACATACAATGAGCAGTTCTTC.

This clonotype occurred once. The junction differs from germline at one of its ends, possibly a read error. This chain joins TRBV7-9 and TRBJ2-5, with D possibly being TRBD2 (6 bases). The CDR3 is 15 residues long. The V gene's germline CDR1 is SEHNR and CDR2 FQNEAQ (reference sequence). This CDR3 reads CAGSLRDWYQETQYF. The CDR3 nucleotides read TGTGCCGGCAGCTTACGGGACTGGTACCAAGAGACCCAGTACTTC.

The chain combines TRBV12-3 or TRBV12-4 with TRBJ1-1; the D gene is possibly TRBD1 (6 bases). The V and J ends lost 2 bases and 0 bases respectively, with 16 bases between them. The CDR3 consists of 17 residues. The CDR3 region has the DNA TGTGCCAGCAGTTTACTAGCCAGGGGCCTTATGAACACTGAAGCTTTCTTT. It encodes CASSLLARGLMNTEAFF.

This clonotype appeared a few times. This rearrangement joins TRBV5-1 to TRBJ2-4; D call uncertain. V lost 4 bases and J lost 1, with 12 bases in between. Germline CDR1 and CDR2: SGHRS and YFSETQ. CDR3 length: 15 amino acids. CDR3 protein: CASSPQYEAKNIQYF. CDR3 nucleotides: TGCGCCAGCAGCCCACAATATGAGGCCAAAAACATTCAGTACTTC.

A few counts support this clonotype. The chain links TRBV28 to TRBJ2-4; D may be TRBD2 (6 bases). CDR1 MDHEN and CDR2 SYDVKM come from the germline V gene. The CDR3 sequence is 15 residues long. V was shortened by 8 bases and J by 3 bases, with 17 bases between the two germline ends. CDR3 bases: TGTGCCAGCTCTCAGGAGGGCCGGGGCAAAAACATTCAGTACTTC. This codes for CASSQEGRGKNIQYF.

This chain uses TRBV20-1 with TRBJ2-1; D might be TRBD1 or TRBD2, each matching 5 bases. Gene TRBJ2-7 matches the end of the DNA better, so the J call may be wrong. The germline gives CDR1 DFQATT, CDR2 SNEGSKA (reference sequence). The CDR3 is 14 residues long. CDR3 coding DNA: TGCAGTGCTAGAGATATCGGGACGTCCAATGAGCAGTACTTC. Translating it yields CSARDIGTSNEQYF.

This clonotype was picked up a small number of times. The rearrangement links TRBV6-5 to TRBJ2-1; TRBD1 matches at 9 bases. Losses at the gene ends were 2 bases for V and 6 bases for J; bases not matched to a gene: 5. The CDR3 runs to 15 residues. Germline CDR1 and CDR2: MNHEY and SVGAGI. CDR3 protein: CASSYGTGIPNEQFF. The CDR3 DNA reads TGTGCCAGCAGTTACGGGACAGGGATCCCCAATGAGCAGTTCTTC.

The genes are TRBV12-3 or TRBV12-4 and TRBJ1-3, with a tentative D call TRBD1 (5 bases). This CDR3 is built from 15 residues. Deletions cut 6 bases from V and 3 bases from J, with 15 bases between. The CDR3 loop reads CASSLFGHRGNTIYF. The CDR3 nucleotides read TGTGCCAGCAGCTTGTTCGGACACCGTGGAAACACCATATATTTT.

The CDR3 nucleotides read TGCAGTGCTGCCTCCGACAGGGCTAATCAGCCCCAGCATTTT. It yields the protein CSAASDRANQPQHF. The chain combines TRBV20-1 with TRBJ1-5, with 7 bases lining up with TRBD1. V trimming: 5 bases; J trimming: 4 bases; junction bases outside the gene matches: 8. The CDR3 covers 14 residues. The germline CDR1 and CDR2 sequences are DFQATT and SNEGSKA (reference sequence).

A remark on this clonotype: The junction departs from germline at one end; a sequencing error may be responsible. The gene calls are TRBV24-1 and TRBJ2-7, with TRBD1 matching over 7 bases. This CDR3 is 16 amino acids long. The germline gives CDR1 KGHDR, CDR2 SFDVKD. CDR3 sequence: CATSDWGQWWAYEKYF. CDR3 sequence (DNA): TGTGCCACCAGTGATTGGGGACAGTGGTGGGCCTACGAGAAGTACTTC.

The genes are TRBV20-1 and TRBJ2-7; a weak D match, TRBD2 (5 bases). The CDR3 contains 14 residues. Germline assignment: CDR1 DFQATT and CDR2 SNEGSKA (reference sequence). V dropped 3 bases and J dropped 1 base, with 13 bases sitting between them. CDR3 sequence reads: CSASGDGVSYEQYF. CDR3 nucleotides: TGCAGTGCTAGCGGGGATGGTGTTTCCTACGAGCAGTACTTC.

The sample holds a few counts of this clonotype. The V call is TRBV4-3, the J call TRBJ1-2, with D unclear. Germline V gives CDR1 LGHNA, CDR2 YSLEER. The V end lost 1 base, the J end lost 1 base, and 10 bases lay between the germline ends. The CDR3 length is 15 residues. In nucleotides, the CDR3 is TGCGCCAGCAGCCAAGTGGGCAGACTTAACTATGGCTACACCTTC. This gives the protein CASSQVGRLNYGYTF.